This is a list of T cell receptor beta chains from one sample in a study of T cell repertoires in cytomegalovirus infection. TCRdb called the reads again in MiXCR, with one record for every CDR3 protein. The sample has more than 350,000 distinct CDR3 sequences; roughly 30% are singletons. Sequenced sample: PBMCs. The receptors were sampled from a human donor in good health (CMV status not recorded). Some clones in this sample may be carry-over from other donors' samples. Both conserved end residues are part of each CDR3. The order of the fields is D gene, J gene, V gene, clone size, CDR3 DNA, CDR3 protein. The D gene is left open where the match is weak. Some rows have no size entry. The others give once, few or many, or a class for an expanded clone.

d_gene: -; j_gene: TRBJ1-6; v_gene: TRBV20-1; abundance: -; CDR3nt: TGCAGTTCTTTCGATGGGGCTGAGTATTCACCCCTCCACTTT; CDR3aa: CSSFDGAEYSPLHF
d_gene: TRBD1; j_gene: TRBJ2-1; v_gene: TRBV20-1; abundance: -; CDR3nt: TGCAGTGCTAAACAGGGGGCTTCCTACAATGAGCAGTTCTTC; CDR3aa: CSAKQGASYNEQFF
d_gene: TRBD1; j_gene: TRBJ1-1; v_gene: TRBV27; abundance: -; CDR3nt: TGTGCCAGCACGGGACAGGGAAGTAGGGGCACTGAAGCTTTCTTT; CDR3aa: CASTGQGSRGTEAFF
d_gene: TRBD2; j_gene: TRBJ2-1; v_gene: TRBV24-1; abundance: few; CDR3nt: TGTGCCACCAGTGATTCAGCGGGGGGGCTTTCTGATGAGCAGTTCTTC; CDR3aa: CATSDSAGGLSDEQFF
d_gene: -; j_gene: TRBJ1-5; v_gene: TRBV27; abundance: -; CDR3nt: TGTGCCAGCGCCCTGGCCACAAATCAGCCCCAGCATTTT; CDR3aa: CASALATNQPQHF
d_gene: TRBD1; j_gene: TRBJ1-1; v_gene: TRBV6-2/TRBV6-3; abundance: few; CDR3nt: TGTGCCAGCAGTTACGGGGACAGAAACTTAGCTTTCTTT; CDR3aa: CASSYGDRNLAFF
d_gene: -; j_gene: TRBJ1-3; v_gene: TRBV12-3/TRBV12-4; abundance: many; CDR3nt: TGTGCCAGCAGTCGAACACCCTCTGGAAACACCATATATTTT; CDR3aa: CASSRTPSGNTIYF
d_gene: -; j_gene: TRBJ1-1; v_gene: TRBV23-1; abundance: few; CDR3nt: TGCGCCAGCAGTAACAGGAACACTGAAGCTTTCTTT; CDR3aa: CASSNRNTEAFF
d_gene: -; j_gene: TRBJ1-4; v_gene: TRBV7-2; abundance: many; CDR3nt: TGTGCCAGCAGCTCGCGGAGGAATGAAAAACTGTTTTTT; CDR3aa: CASSSRRNEKLFF
d_gene: -; j_gene: TRBJ2-7; v_gene: TRBV27; abundance: few; CDR3nt: TGTGCCAGCAGTGCAACCCTCGGGACCTCGCTGAACTTC; CDR3aa: CASSATLGTSLNF
d_gene: TRBD1; j_gene: TRBJ1-5; v_gene: TRBV6-6; abundance: -; CDR3nt: TGTGCCAGCAGGCACGGACAGGGCGGGTTGCAGCCCCAGCATTTT; CDR3aa: CASRHGQGGLQPQHF
d_gene: -; j_gene: TRBJ2-2; v_gene: TRBV6-2/TRBV6-3; abundance: -; CDR3nt: TGTGCCAGCAGTAACCTCAACGGGCGGATGAGGGTGTTTTTT; CDR3aa: CASSNLNGRMRVFF
d_gene: -; j_gene: TRBJ2-1; v_gene: TRBV30; abundance: -; CDR3nt: TGTGCCTGGAGTTCGAGTTCGCCCCGAGAGCAGTTCTTC; CDR3aa: CAWSSSSPREQFF
d_gene: -; j_gene: TRBJ1-1; v_gene: TRBV7-2; abundance: many; CDR3nt: TGTGCCAGCAGCTTAGCGCAGAACACTGAAGCTTTCTTT; CDR3aa: CASSLAQNTEAFF
d_gene: -; j_gene: TRBJ1-1; v_gene: TRBV25-1; abundance: -; CDR3nt: TGTGCCAGCAGTGGGATAGGAATGAACACTGAAGCTTTCTTT; CDR3aa: CASSGIGMNTEAFF
d_gene: -; j_gene: TRBJ2-3; v_gene: TRBV5-6; abundance: -; CDR3nt: TGTGCCAGCAGCTTCCGGGACACCATCACAGATACGCAGTATTTT; CDR3aa: CASSFRDTITDTQYF
d_gene: -; j_gene: TRBJ2-3; v_gene: TRBV4-3; abundance: few; CDR3nt: TGCGCCAGCAGCCAAGAAGTTTCGGTCCATACAGATACGCAGTATTTT; CDR3aa: CASSQEVSVHTDTQYF
d_gene: -; j_gene: TRBJ2-2; v_gene: TRBV19; abundance: -; CDR3nt: TGTGCCAGTAGGACGGACGGCCGGACCAGGGGGGACACCGGGGAGCTGTTTTTT; CDR3aa: CASRTDGRTRGDTGELFF